The entry below describes one T cell receptor (beta chain). There is no known antigen for this receptor. No much larger clonotype is one base removed from it; base qualities were not supplied. TCR beta CDR3 regions were amplified from RNA transcripts. The TCR CDR3 was subjected to a first round of RT-PCR using the HTBI primer set and the Qiagen OneStep RT-PCR kit. A second multiplex PCR round built the libraries, followed by size selection and purification. Paired-end sequencing of the libraries was performed with 100 bp reads on an Illumina HiSeq2000. Turning to the authors' computational methods: SOAPnuke was used to process the raw data, removing reads that contained adapters or uncalled bases, had a mean Phred below 15, or lacked an exact match to the constant primer or identifier. COPE v1.2.5 was used to merge high-quality paired reads, and clonotypes were defined as unique nucleotide sequences. MiTCR v1.1 was used to align the clonotypes against IMGT TRBV, TRBD and TRBJ reference segments. Analysis was restricted to V-J combinations with a frequency above 0.0001, which covered just over 98% of repertoires. A TCS score was defined as the ratio between F50 (clonal expansion) and ExV (chaos), using BLOSUM62-based TCRdist between CDR3 peptides within each V-J. Welch's t-statistics and random forest reduced fewer than 550 V-J features to fewer than 15, which were used in a naive Bayes classifier (R e1071). TCRdb reprocessed the public reads (quality trimming at Q25 with fastp, clone calling with MiXCR) and kept in-frame beta chains. Rows with one shared CDR3 protein collapse into an entry with the most common genes and DNA. TCRdb, not the original authors, processed these V and J calls. This sample lists some 600,000 distinct CDR3 sequences; approximately 15% were detected once. Under 7% of the sample lies in the top ten.

This specimen comes from a study of T cells in Graves' hyperthyroidism and ophthalmopathy (dated by TCRdb to the late 2010s). Notes on the research overall: Peripheral blood was sampled at the time of initial diagnosis, prior to any treatment. Prospective prediction of ophthalmopathy was tested in an independent validation cohort consisting of fewer than 20 hyperthyroidism patients and some 15 patients who later progressed to ophthalmopathy. In addition, the study compared T-cell repertoires in thyroid tissue and in blood from about six Graves' hyperthyroidism patients. After sampling, hyperthyroidism patients received methimazole starting at 30 mg daily, and ophthalmopathy patients received high-dose intravenous methylprednisolone. The paper describes TCR Vbeta CDR3 sequencing of about 140 peripheral blood samples, made up of roughly 45 ophthalmopathy patients, some 76 hyperthyroidism patients and approximately 17 progressor patients. A discovery cohort of around 100 patients, approximately 45 with Graves' ophthalmopathy and about 60 with stable Graves' hyperthyroidism, was used to find distinguishing TCR V-J signatures. The approximately 100 discovery patients were divided at random into training and test sets in a 7:3 ratio. Broad study findings and their caveats: Most expanded thyroid clonotypes (frequency above 0.001) were also detected in blood, a finding suggesting that blood repertoires may reflect thyroid immune responses. During validation, the model predicted progression to ophthalmopathy a median of around 7 months ahead of onset, with approximately 70% sensitivity and around 72% specificity. No statistical method was used to set the sample size in advance, and investigators knew the group allocation. A 13 V-J signature model separated ophthalmopathy from stable hyperthyroidism, with approximately 87% sensitivity and about 81% specificity in cross-validation and 80%/75% in testing.

Hyperthyroidism patients were newly diagnosed, had a disease duration of under 2 months, and were aged 18 to 65 years. Patients with uncontrolled infections, other autoimmune diseases, pregnancy or lactation were excluded. Diagnoses relied on clinical symptoms, serum thyroxine and TRAb, thyroid ultrasound and orbital computed tomography. Blood from progressor patients was collected at the time of first diagnosis with hyperthyroidism, before any ophthalmopathy symptoms had appeared. PBMCs were isolated from more than 8 ml of fresh peripheral blood by Ficoll-Paque density gradient centrifugation. Progressor patients were initially diagnosed with Graves' hyperthyroidism and developed ophthalmopathy during follow-up. Total RNA was extracted with Trizol reagent, and quality was checked on an Agilent 2100 Bioanalyzer. The CDR3 goes from the cysteine to the phenylalanine over 15 residues. This entry keeps only the CDR3 DNA: 45 bases, framed from base 1. Taken from the germline V gene, the CDR1 and CDR2 loops are MNHEY and SVGAGI. Trimming at the junction amounts to 2 bases on V and 7 bases on J, and the germline ends lie 15 bases apart.

This TCR was sampled from a woman aged 25 to 45 with Graves' hyperthyroidism that later progressed to Graves' ophthalmopathy. In this chain, TRBV6-5 is recombined with TRBJ2-1; the D gene is unclear. Sequences were obtained from blood. The CDR3 corresponds to CASSYQLLGPNEQFF. In nucleotide form, the sequence is TGTGCCAGCAGTTACCAACTTTTAGGGCCAAATGAGCAGTTCTTC.